These 22 T cell receptor beta chains were all obtained from the same sample, sequenced in a study of blood T cells in healthy people across ages. Primed by a sample-barcoded 5' primer and a J-beta primer mix, a second PCR proceeded for roughly 6 to 12 cycles. MiXCR, applied by TCRdb to the 5' RACE reads, yields one record per CDR3 protein. This table holds 800,000 to 1,300,000 distinct CDR3 sequences, about 25% found once. These data are also associated with another study on T cells of mothers and their children.

Sequencing input: blood. These receptor sequences come from a girl aged 2 to 10 in good health.

The CDR3 sequence is CASSLPLSTNEKLFF. CDR3 DNA sequence: TGTGCCAGCAGCCTCCCGCTATCAACTAATGAAAAACTGTTTTTT. J is TRBJ1-4 and V is TRBV6-6; unclear D gene. From germline, CDR1 is MNHNY and CDR2 SVGAGI (reference sequence). CDR3 size: 15 residues. V dropped 6 bases and J dropped 0 bases, with 11 bases sitting between them.

The chain uses TRBV6-5 and TRBJ2-1; D is unclear. The J call could be wrong; TRBJ2-7 is a better fit for the DNA end. The CDR3 covers 14 residues. The germline V gene has CDR1 MNHEY and CDR2 SVGAGI. The CDR3, as DNA: TGTGCCAGCAGTTACCGTCCCCGTGAAAGCGAGCAGTACTTC. This gives the protein CASSYRPRESEQYF.

In its sample, this clonotype was seen once. The final CDR3 position lacks the conserved phenylalanine or tryptophan, pointing to a likely read error. The V and J genes are TRBV27 and TRBJ1-2; 7 bases line up with TRBD1. In germline, CDR1 is MNHEY, CDR2 SMNVEV (reference sequence). This CDR3 has 16 amino acids. In nucleotides, the CDR3 is TGTGCCAGCAGCTTATATTCGGAGGGGGCGCCCCATGGCTACACCCTC. Translated, it gives CASSLYSEGAPHGYTL.

This clonotype was recorded many times. The genes are TRBV5-6 and TRBJ2-3; no clear D gene. CDR3 length: 13 residues. Trimming pared 5 bases from V and 2 bases from J, leaving 9 bases between. Per germline, CDR1 SGHDT and CDR2 YYEEEE. As DNA, the CDR3 is TGTGCCAGCAGTTTGCGAACCACAGATACGCAGTATTTT. As protein: CASSLRTTDTQYF. Full variable domain (missing parts from reference TRBV5-6 and TRBJ2-3): DAGVTQSPTHLIKTRGQQVTLRCSPKSGHDTVSWYQQALGQGPQFIFQYYEEEERQRGNFPDRFSGHQFPNYSSELNVNALLLGDSALYLCASSLRTTDTQYFGPGTRLTVL.

The rearrangement joins TRBV10-3 to TRBJ2-7; the match to TRBD2 covers 10 bases. Germline CDR1 is ENHRY and CDR2 is SYGVKD. The junction had 5 bases not matched to a gene; V was cut back by 4 bases and J by 2 bases. This CDR3 has 15 amino acids. CDR3 protein: CAISAGLAVPYEQYF. The CDR3 bases are TGTGCCATCAGTGCTGGACTAGCGGTACCCTACGAGCAGTACTTC.

V gene TRBV20-1 combines with J gene TRBJ2-1; 12 nucleotides match TRBD2. The assigned J gene may be wrong: the sequence end matches TRBJ2-7 better. This CDR3 spans 17 amino acids. Germline V gene sequence: CDR1 DFQATT, CDR2 SNEGSKA (reference sequence). DNA for the CDR3: TGCAGTGTCAGGAGGGGGCTAGCGGGAGGGCAGATTTACGAGCAGTACTTC. Protein: CSVRRGLAGGQIYEQYF.

The chain combines TRBV20-1 with TRBJ2-1; no definite D call. The J call may be in error: the DNA end matches TRBJ2-7 better. Per germline, CDR1 DFQATT and CDR2 SNEGSKA (reference sequence). This CDR3 contains 12 residues. In DNA form, the CDR3 reads TGCAGTGCTTCCCAGAGAACCTACGAGCAGTACTTC. This encodes CSASQRTYEQYF.

The CDR3 DNA reads TGTGCCAGCAGTCCGGTGGGGGGCGGAGGGGGCAATCAGCCCCAGCATTTT. This encodes CASSPVGGGGGNQPQHF. V and J are TRBV12-3 or TRBV12-4 and TRBJ1-5; the D gene is possibly TRBD1 (6 bases). The CDR3 runs 17 residues. V was pared by 5 bases and J by 2 bases, with 19 bases between.

This clonotype has just a few counts. The junction shows a germline mismatch at one end, possibly a read error. The chain employs TRBV12-3 or TRBV12-4 and TRBJ2-1; no reliable D call. The CDR3 spans 16 residues. The CDR3 DNA is TGTGCCAGCAGACATGCACCTTACAACTCCTACAATGAGCCGTTCTTC. Translated: CASRHAPYNSYNEPFF.

This chain connects TRBV29-1 to TRBJ2-3; either TRBD1 or TRBD2 may fit D (5 bases each). V gave up 5 bases and J gave up 5 bases, with 11 bases separating them. CDR1 is SQVTM and CDR2 is ANQGSEA in the germline V gene. CDR3 length equals 12 residues. The CDR3 spells CSVWETEDTQYF. As DNA, the CDR3 is TGCAGCGTTTGGGAGACAGAAGATACGCAGTATTTT.

This clonotype was counted a few times. This chain connects TRBV20-1 to TRBJ1-2; perhaps TRBD1 as D (5 bases). Trimming shortened V by 3 bases and J by 4 bases, and 9 bases separated the two germline ends. Per the germline V gene, CDR1 is DFQATT and CDR2 is SNEGSKA (reference sequence). The CDR3 extends over 12 amino acids. The CDR3, as DNA: TGCAGTGCTAGGGGGCCGCTCTATGGCTACACCTTC. Amino acid sequence: CSARGPLYGYTF.

The gene calls are TRBV9 and TRBJ2-5; 10 bases are a match to TRBD2. The CDR3 has 13 amino acids. Germline V gives CDR1 SGDLS, CDR2 YYNGEE. Trimming cost V 0 bases and J 7 bases; bases outside gene matches: 0. CDR3 DNA sequence: TGTGCCAGCAGCGTAGGGACTAGCGGGACCCAGTACTTC. It translates to CASSVGTSGTQYF.

This sequence joins TRBV27 and TRBJ2-3; possible D gene TRBD2, 5 bases. CDR3 length: 13 amino acids. CDR1 is MNHEY and CDR2 is SMNVEV in the germline V gene (reference sequence). V lost 5 bases, J lost 6 bases, and 12 bases lay in between. The CDR3 spells CASSPGEQDTQYF. The CDR3 nucleotides read TGTGCCAGCAGTCCTGGGGAGCAGGATACGCAGTATTTT.

V gene TRBV11-2 combines with J gene TRBJ2-3; no clear D gene. Trimming left V 2 bases short and J 2 bases short, with 11 bases between. CDR1 and CDR2 (germline): SGHAT, FQNNGV. The CDR3 length is 15 residues. The CDR3 here is CASSLRVAITDTQYF. The CDR3 DNA sequence: TGTGCCAGCAGCTTAAGGGTGGCGATCACAGATACGCAGTATTTT. Full variable domain (outside the CDR3, taken from reference TRBV11-2 and TRBJ2-3): EAGVAQSPRYKIIEKRQSVAFWCNPISGHATLYWYQQILGQGPKLLIQFQNNGVVDDSQLPKDRFSAERLKGVDSTLKIQPAKLEDSAVYLCASSLRVAITDTQYFGPGTRLTVL.

This clonotype was recorded a few times. The CDR3 region has the DNA TGCAGTGCTCATGGGGTCGGAAGGAGGGAGACCCAGTACTTC. Translated, it gives CSAHGVGRRETQYF. This chain joins TRBV20-1 and TRBJ2-5; the D gene is possibly TRBD2 (5 bases). V was trimmed by 5 bases and J by 5 bases, leaving 18 bases between them. Germline V gene lookup returns CDR1 DFQATT and CDR2 SNEGSKA (reference sequence). The CDR3 consists of 14 residues.

The chain has TRBV12-3 or TRBV12-4 and TRBJ2-5; 7 bases align to TRBD1. The J call is doubtful: the DNA matches TRBJ2-7 better. The CDR3 consists of 15 residues. CDR3 loop: CASSFPSRGSYEQYF. CDR3 sequence (DNA): TGTGCCAGCAGTTTTCCCTCCAGGGGGTCCTACGAGCAGTACTTC.

V is TRBV27 and J is TRBJ2-5; unclear D gene. CDR3 size: 14 residues. Germline CDR1 MNHEY, CDR2 SMNVEV (reference sequence). V lost 3 bases to trimming and J lost 0 bases, with 8 bases between them. CDR3 coding DNA: TGTGCCAGCAGTTTGTGGGCTAACCAAGAGACCCAGTACTTC. It is translated as CASSLWANQETQYF.

V gene TRBV20-1 combines with J gene TRBJ2-7, with 9 positions matching TRBD2. The V segment lost 2 bases and the J segment 3 bases; nucleotides outside the gene matches: 11. CDR3 length: 16 residues. CDR1 and CDR2 from the germline V gene are DFQATT and SNEGSKA (reference sequence). In DNA form, the CDR3 reads TGCAGTGCTAGATTTTCTAGCGGGGTCGGGATCTACGAGCAGTACTTC. It codes for CSARFSSGVGIYEQYF.

The chain combines TRBV3-1 with TRBJ2-5; 7 positions agree with TRBD2. The trim removed 8 bases at V and 11 bases at J, leaving 23 bases unmatched. Per germline, CDR1 LGHDT and CDR2 YNNKEL (reference sequence). The CDR3 is 16 amino acids. The CDR3 is CASAQMGGISRWKQYF. Written as DNA, the CDR3 is TGTGCCAGCGCTCAAATGGGGGGGATTTCGCGTTGGAAGCAGTACTTC.

This clonotype was seen a handful of times. This chain uses TRBV7-9 with TRBJ2-3; the D gene is possibly TRBD2 (5 bases). The CDR3 runs 13 residues. Trimming stripped 1 base from V and 7 bases from J, with 9 bases between. The germline gives CDR1 SEHNR, CDR2 FQNEAQ (reference sequence). Written as DNA, the CDR3 is TGTGCCAGCAGCTTAGGAGAGGGAAATACGCAGTATTTT. It translates to CASSLGEGNTQYF.

The genes are TRBV5-5 and TRBJ1-4; D is ambiguous. Germline CDR1 SGHKS, CDR2 YYEKEE (reference sequence). There are 15 residues in the CDR3. Trimming took 1 base from V and 7 from J, leaving 14 bases between them. The CDR3 nucleotides read TGTGCCAGCAGCTTGAACGACCCCGGGCGTGAAAAACTGTTTTTT. This sequence encodes CASSLNDPGREKLFF.

In its sample, this clonotype was seen many times. The V call is TRBV5-6, the J call TRBJ2-4; D is uncertain. Per the germline V gene, CDR1 is SGHDT and CDR2 is YYEEEE. The length of the CDR3 is 11 residues. The V and J ends lost 0 bases and 13 bases respectively, with 8 bases between them. CDR3 coding DNA: TGTGCCAGCAGCTTGGCCGCAGAACAGTACTTC. It is translated as CASSLAAEQYF.